These 10 T cell receptor beta chains originate from one sample sequenced in a study of OX40 agonist ivuxolimab in advanced cancers. Libraries came from the immunoSEQ multiplex PCR assay. TCRdb took over this immuneACCESS table, retaining in-frame rearrangements with V and J assigned. Such tables are incomplete; in checked studies, under half of the missing clones stem from an unresolved V gene, and the remainder is unexplained. This sample holds around 39,000 clones; about 85% were observed only once. The top ten constitute about 4.2% of the sample. The material was CD4+ or CD8+ T cells sorted from blood, obtained in a trial of the OX40 agonist ivuxolimab. These receptors all come from an adult with an advanced solid tumor such as melanoma, head and neck, liver or kidney cancer.

J is TRBJ2-2 and V is TRBV6-1, with unresolved D. Trimming pared 6 bases from V and 0 bases from J, leaving 8 bases between. The CDR3 runs 14 residues. The germline V gene encodes CDR1 MNHNS and CDR2 SASEGT. CDR3 loop: CASRNLANTGELFF. Here the CDR3 DNA reads TGTGCCAGCAGGAATTTAGCGAACACCGGGGAGCTGTTTTTT.

This sequence joins TRBV7-6 and TRBJ2-4, with 10 bases fitting TRBD1. The germline CDR1 and CDR2 sequences are SGHVS and FNYEAQ. With V trimmed by 4 bases and J by 0 bases, 9 bases remained unmatched. The CDR3 loop spans 18 amino acids. CDR3 residues: CASSSGTGAPLAKNIQYF. The CDR3 DNA is TGTGCCAGCAGCTCCGGGACAGGGGCACCTCTAGCCAAAAACATTCAGTACTTC.

DNA for the CDR3: TGTGCCAGCAGTCTAACAGGGAGCTCCTATAATTCACCCCTCCACTTT. It yields the protein CASSLTGSSYNSPLHF. V usage is TRBV6-6 and J usage is TRBJ1-6; possible D gene TRBD1, 6 bases. Germline CDR1 is MNHNY and CDR2 is SVGAGI (reference sequence). This CDR3 has 16 residues. V was cut by 5 bases and J by 0 bases, with 11 bases left in between.

The genes are TRBV7-9 and TRBJ1-2; D might be TRBD1 (5 bases). CDR3 length: 12 amino acids. Germline CDR1 and CDR2: SEHNR and FQNEAQ (reference sequence). Between the trimmed V and J ends, which lost 10 bases and 3 bases, there was a span of 12 bases. CDR3 sequence reads: CATQLGDYGYTF. Written as DNA, the CDR3 is TGTGCCACTCAGTTGGGGGACTATGGCTACACCTTC.

This chain connects TRBV7-6 to TRBJ2-2; tentatively, D is TRBD2 (7 bases). The germline CDR1 and CDR2 sequences are SGHVS and FNYEAQ. V was shortened by 7 bases and J by 0 bases, with 24 bases between the two germline ends. The CDR3 has 19 amino acids. DNA of the CDR3: TGTGCCAGCACCAGGCGGGGGACGGGGGGCGGCCCGAACACCGGGGAGCTGTTTTTT. Protein product: CASTRRGTGGGPNTGELFF.

This rearrangement joins TRBV7-9 to TRBJ2-7; 12 bases fit TRBD2. Germline V gene data show CDR1 as SEHNR and CDR2 as FQNEAQ (reference sequence). V lost 5 bases, J lost 2 bases, and 4 bases stayed unmatched. The CDR3 is 15 residues long. The CDR3 coding sequence is TGTGCCAGCAGCGCCCGACTAGCGGGGGCCTACGAGCAGTACTTC. Protein: CASSARLAGAYEQYF.

The CDR3 DNA reads TGTGCCAGCAGCTTGCTTTTACTAGCGGATACCTACAATGAGCAGTTCTTC. Protein sequence: CASSLLLLADTYNEQFF. The genes are TRBV5-4 and TRBJ2-1, with 8 bases lining up with TRBD2. The CDR3 totals 17 residues. Germline trimming cut 1 base from V and 2 bases from J; bases unmatched to any gene: 8. Germline V gene sequence: CDR1 SGHNT, CDR2 YYREEE (reference sequence).

The V call is TRBV6-6, the J call TRBJ2-1; D is perhaps TRBD1 (5 bases). Per germline, CDR1 MNHNY and CDR2 SVGAGI (reference sequence). The CDR3 has 14 residues. V was trimmed by 6 bases and J by 7 bases, leaving 16 bases between them. The CDR3 here is CASSPRQIGNEQFF. CDR3 bases: TGTGCCAGCAGCCCACGACAGATTGGGAATGAGCAGTTCTTC.

This CDR3 reads CASSPRQPYGYTF. DNA for the CDR3: TGTGCCAGCTCACCACGGCAACCCTATGGCTACACCTTC. This rearrangement joins TRBV18 to TRBJ1-2, with D hard to call. Germline CDR1 reads KGHSH; CDR2 reads LQKENI. The CDR3 runs 13 residues. The V gene lost 1 base and the J gene lost 4 bases, with 7 bases spanning the gap.

This chain joins TRBV18 and TRBJ2-5; D unresolved. The V gene lost 4 bases and the J gene lost 3 bases, with 15 bases spanning the gap. Germline V gene lookup returns CDR1 KGHSH and CDR2 LQKENI. The CDR3 sequence is 15 residues long. Here the CDR3 reads CASSLSASAKETQYF. The CDR3 nucleotides are TGTGCCAGCTCACTCTCGGCCTCCGCGAAAGAGACCCAGTACTTC. Combining the CDR3 with reference TRBV18 and TRBJ2-5 gives the whole variable domain NAGVMQNPRHLVRRRGQEARLRCSPMKGHSHVYWYRQLPEEGLKFMVYLQKENIIDESGMPKERFSAEFPKEGPSILRIQQVVRGDSAAYFCASSLSASAKETQYFGPGTRLLVL.